The 28 T cell receptor beta chains listed next were all sequenced from one sample in a study of regulatory T cells in long-lasting Graves disease. Building the TCR beta libraries relied on iRepertoire HTBI primers, and CDR3 regions underwent Arm-PCR. TCRdb processed the multiplex PCR reads anew with MiXCR; each CDR3 protein has one entry. The table records approximately 480,000 distinct CDR3 sequences, 15% to 20% of them present only once. Regarding time point: newly diagnosed GD, antithyroid drugs for less than 3 months. PBMC RNA was the source of the TCR library. The same data also contributed to another study, on T cells in Graves' hyperthyroidism and ophthalmopathy.

The sequences come from peripheral blood mononuclear cells (PBMCs), collected at new diagnosis, from a patient treated with antithyroid drugs. These receptor sequences come from a man in his forties with Graves disease.

In its sample, this clonotype was seen many times. The chain recombines TRBV18 with TRBJ2-3; D may be TRBD1 (5 bases). There are 13 residues in the CDR3. The germline V and J ends were trimmed by 3 bases and 6 bases, with 10 bases remaining between them. CDR1 is KGHSH, CDR2 LQKENI, per germline. The CDR3 spells CASSPGLGDTQYF. The CDR3 DNA reads TGTGCCAGCTCACCGGGGCTGGGGGATACGCAGTATTTT.

This clonotype was picked up many times. This sequence joins TRBV19 and TRBJ1-5; D gene ambiguous. The CDR3 is 14 residues long. The V and J ends lost 6 bases and 4 bases respectively, with 13 bases between them. In germline, CDR1 is LNHDA, CDR2 SQIVND (reference sequence). DNA of the CDR3: TGTGCCAGTAGCCCACTCCCTCTAAATCAGCCCCAGCATTTT. This gives the protein CASSPLPLNQPQHF.

This clonotype was seen ten or more times. The chain combines TRBV28 with TRBJ1-1; weak D call: TRBD1 (5 bases). The germline V gene has CDR1 MDHEN and CDR2 SYDVKM. The CDR3 is 14 residues long. V shed 3 bases and J shed 1 base, with 9 bases lying between them. In DNA, the CDR3 is TGTGCCAGCAGTTTCCGGGGGACGAACACTGAAGCTTTCTTT. This gives the protein CASSFRGTNTEAFF.

V and J are TRBV12-3 or TRBV12-4 and TRBJ2-3; D unresolved. The CDR3 is 16 amino acids. V was shortened by 6 bases and J by 0 bases, with 16 bases between the two germline ends. In DNA form, the CDR3 reads TGTGCCAGCAGCGATCCGGTTGCGGCTAGCACAGATACGCAGTATTTT. Its translation is CASSDPVAASTDTQYF.

This clonotype was detected a few times. The DNA of the CDR3 is TGTGCCATCAGTAACAGGGGGGACTCCTACAATGAGCAGTTCTTC. Translated, it gives CAISNRGDSYNEQFF. This sequence joins TRBV10-3 and TRBJ2-1; 8 nucleotides align to TRBD1. In germline, CDR1 is ENHRY, CDR2 SYGVKD. The CDR3 length is 15 residues. Germline trimming cut 5 bases from V and 0 bases from J; bases unmatched to any gene: 3.

The chain couples TRBV6-2 or TRBV6-3 to TRBJ2-1; 13 nucleotides align to TRBD2. The CDR3 length is 14 residues. Trimming at V came to 7 bases and at J to 7 bases, leaving 4 bases not matched to a gene. The germline gives CDR1 MNHEY, CDR2 SVGEGT. The CDR3 here is CASKLAGGPNEQFF. DNA for the CDR3: TGTGCCAGCAAACTAGCGGGAGGGCCGAATGAGCAGTTCTTC.

About this clonotype: A read error may account for a junction end that differs from germline. J is TRBJ1-3 and V is TRBV12-3 or TRBV12-4, with D unclear. This CDR3 region has 14 residues. The CDR3 coding sequence is TGTGTCAGCAGTTTGATCAGCTCTGGAAACACCATATATTTT. This encodes CVSSLISSGNTIYF.

This clonotype was found many times. CDR3 loop: CASSGRPGETQYF. The CDR3 bases are TGCGCCAGCAGCGGTCGGCCCGGGGAGACCCAGTACTTC. The chain links TRBV5-1 to TRBJ2-5, with D hard to call. CDR1 SGHRS and CDR2 YFSETQ come from the germline V gene. The CDR3 sequence is 13 residues long. V lost 4 bases, J lost 5 bases, and 12 bases lay in between.

This clonotype was seen ten or more times. V usage is TRBV28 and J usage is TRBJ2-7; D gene uncertain. The CDR3 runs to 13 residues. Germline lookup yields CDR1 MDHEN and CDR2 SYDVKM. Deletions cut 2 bases from V and 3 bases from J, with 8 bases between. The CDR3 loop reads CASSLGLLYEQYF. The CDR3 nucleotides are TGTGCCAGCAGTTTAGGGCTCCTCTACGAGCAGTACTTC. Based on the CDR3 plus reference TRBV28 and TRBJ2-7, the full variable domain is DVKVTQSSRYLVKRTGEKVFLECVQDMDHENMFWYRQDPGLGLRLIYFSYDVKMKEKGDIPEGYSVSREKKERFSLILESASTNQTSMYLCASSLGLLYEQYFGPGTRLTVT.

In this sample, this clonotype turned up many times. The rearrangement uses TRBV11-2 and TRBJ2-5; D ambiguous. Trimming took off 5 bases at V and 5 bases at J, with 18 bases between the two ends. CDR1 SGHAT and CDR2 FQNNGV come from the germline V gene. The CDR3 is 15 amino acids. The CDR3 sequence: CASSARPRLKETQYF. CDR3 in DNA: TGTGCCAGCAGCGCTCGCCCGCGTTTGAAGGAGACCCAGTACTTC.

This clonotype was seen at least ten times. The gene calls are TRBV11-2 and TRBJ2-5, with 12 bases that match TRBD2. Germline V gene sequence: CDR1 SGHAT, CDR2 FQNNGV. The CDR3 spans 16 residues. With 3 bases clipped from V and 4 bases from J, the junction kept 6 bases outside the gene matches. DNA for the CDR3: TGTGCCAGCAGCTTGCTAGCGGGAGGGCCGGTAGAGACCCAGTACTTC. Translating gives CASSLLAGGPVETQYF.

J is TRBJ2-3 and V is TRBV19; 10 bases agree with TRBD2. Trimming removed 6 bases from V and 4 bases from J; junction bases left unmatched: 10. In germline, CDR1 is LNHDA, CDR2 SQIVND (reference sequence). There are 16 residues in the CDR3. The CDR3 sequence: CASRSPLAGASDTQYF. CDR3 DNA sequence: TGTGCCAGTAGATCCCCCCTAGCGGGAGCATCAGATACGCAGTATTTT.

This clonotype was found many times. The chain carries TRBV24-1 and TRBJ2-1, with D unresolved. Germline-derived CDR1 and CDR2 are KGHDR and SFDVKD. This CDR3 has 13 residues. Trimming cost V 5 bases and J 6 bases, with 10 bases left between them. CDR3 loop: CATSGLDSNEQFF. CDR3 nucleotides: TGTGCCACCAGTGGCCTAGATTCCAATGAGCAGTTCTTC.

A word on this clonotype: Germline is not matched at one junction end, which may reflect a read error. The chain couples TRBV27 to TRBJ2-1; weak D call: TRBD1 (5 bases). From germline, CDR1 is MNHEY and CDR2 SMNVEV (reference sequence). CDR3 size: 14 residues. CDR3 bases: TGTGCCGGCAGTTTATTACGGCAGGGCGGTGAGCAGTTCTTC. Its protein product is CAGSLLRQGGEQFF.

This clonotype came up many times. The V and J genes are TRBV28 and TRBJ1-1, with D perhaps TRBD1 (5 bases). V shed 8 bases and J shed 6 bases, with 19 bases lying between them. Germline V lookup: CDR1 MDHEN, CDR2 SYDVKM. This CDR3 is built from 14 residues. The CDR3 DNA sequence: TGTGCCAGCGGGAAAGGGGATCCCAACGCTGAAGCTTTCTTT. Translated: CASGKGDPNAEAFF. Using reference TRBV28 and TRBJ1-1 for the parts outside the CDR3, the full variable domain is DVKVTQSSRYLVKRTGEKVFLECVQDMDHENMFWYRQDPGLGLRLIYFSYDVKMKEKGDIPEGYSVSREKKERFSLILESASTNQTSMYLCASGKGDPNAEAFFGQGTRLTVV.

This rearrangement joins TRBV27 to TRBJ1-1; 7 bases line up with TRBD1. V shed 6 bases, J shed 6 bases, and the junction held 7 bases outside the gene matches. Germline loops: CDR1 MNHEY, CDR2 SMNVEV (reference sequence). This CDR3 has 13 amino acids. CDR3 in amino acids: CASRQGGWAEAFF. The CDR3 coding sequence is TGTGCCAGCAGGCAAGGGGGCTGGGCTGAAGCTTTCTTT.

In DNA, the CDR3 is TGTGCCAGCAGCTTAGGCGGGACAGATCTTGAAAAACTGTTTTTT. Translated: CASSLGGTDLEKLFF. The rearrangement uses TRBV28 and TRBJ1-4, with 7 bases identical to TRBD1. The CDR3 is 15 amino acids. Trimming took 6 bases from V and 7 from J; bases not matched to a gene: 11. Germline values: CDR1 MDHEN, CDR2 SYDVKM.

The chain is built from TRBV12-3 or TRBV12-4 and TRBJ2-2; 7 bases match TRBD1. Trimming took 8 bases from V and 7 from J; bases not matched to a gene: 7. The CDR3 is 13 residues long. The CDR3 DNA follows: TGTGCCAGCGCACAGGGGTACGGCGGGGAGCTGTTTTTT. This gives the protein CASAQGYGGELFF.

As concerns this clonotype: No conserved phenylalanine or tryptophan is present at the end of the CDR3, so a read error is the likely explanation. No DNA is shown, since the ends of the CDR3 on it are uncertain; the CDR3 is the one TCRdb lists. J is TRBJ2-6 and V is TRBV15; TRBD2 is taken as the D call from the table, unchecked against the DNA. Looked up from germline, CDR1 is LNHNV and CDR2 is YYDKDF (reference sequence). The CDR3 length equals 14 residues, ends included. The CDR3 reads CATSRGGQGEVENV.

As concerns this clonotype: A much larger clone differs by one base, so this may be a read error. The chain uses TRBV3-1 and TRBJ2-7; maybe TRBD1 (5 bases). The germline gives CDR1 LGHDT, CDR2 YNNKEL (reference sequence). The CDR3 consists of 13 residues. Trimming removed 4 bases from V and 3 bases from J, with 10 bases in between. The CDR3 region is CASSRAQGYEQYF. The CDR3 DNA reads as TGTGCCAGCAGCCGAGCCCAGGGCTACGAGCAGTACTTC.

A few counts support this clonotype. The rearrangement uses TRBV28 and TRBJ2-2; the D is unclear. V was shortened by 7 bases and J by 5 bases, with 14 bases between the two germline ends. Germline CDR1 and CDR2: MDHEN and SYDVKM. The CDR3 sequence is 14 residues long. The DNA of the CDR3 is TGTGCCAGCACCGAAGGATGGGGAACCGGGGAGCTGTTTTTT. It translates to CASTEGWGTGELFF.

A few counts support this clonotype. The gene calls are TRBV20-1 and TRBJ2-5, with D uncertain. CDR3 length: 12 residues. Germline values: CDR1 DFQATT, CDR2 SNEGSKA (reference sequence). V shed 4 bases and J shed 3 bases, with 9 bases lying between them. CDR3 sequence reads: CSANREKETQYF. DNA for the CDR3: TGCAGTGCTAATCGAGAGAAAGAGACCCAGTACTTC.

This clonotype was counted only a few times. V usage is TRBV6-2 or TRBV6-3 and J usage is TRBJ2-2; 7 nucleotides agree with TRBD1. V shed 2 bases, J shed 4 bases, and the junction held 7 bases outside the gene matches. The CDR3 has 16 residues. Germline V gene sequence: CDR1 MNHEY, CDR2 SVGEGT. The CDR3 here is CASSYKGGWVTGELFF. In DNA form, the CDR3 reads TGTGCCAGCAGTTACAAAGGGGGCTGGGTCACCGGGGAGCTGTTTTTT.

In this sample, this clonotype turned up many times. The V and J genes are TRBV7-9 and TRBJ2-7; no firm D call. CDR1 and CDR2 (germline): SEHNR, FQNEAQ (reference sequence). Trimming took 5 bases from V and 5 from J, leaving 7 bases between them. The CDR3 runs 11 residues. CDR3 nucleotide sequence: TGTGCCAGCAGCCTTAACGACGAGCAGTACTTC. This translates into CASSLNDEQYF.

There are many counts of this clonotype. V and J are TRBV7-3 and TRBJ1-5; unclear D gene. The CDR3 runs to 13 residues. V was clipped by 1 base and J by 11 bases, with 12 bases between them. Germline CDR1 SGHTA, CDR2 FQGTGA. The CDR3 region is CASSLNVETAQHF. The CDR3, as DNA: TGTGCCAGCAGCTTAAACGTGGAAACAGCCCAGCATTTT.

This clonotype has only a few counts. The chain uses TRBV20-1 and TRBJ2-3, with 7 bases aligning to TRBD2. Germline CDR1 is DFQATT and CDR2 is SNEGSKA (reference sequence). The ends lost 7 bases at V and 0 bases at J; junction bases unmatched: 10. The length of the CDR3 is 15 residues. The CDR3 DNA sequence: TGCAGTGGGGCCGGGAGGTCCTCTAGCACAGATACGCAGTATTTT. Protein product: CSGAGRSSSTDTQYF.

This clonotype was seen many times. The CDR3 is CSARDMETSGGSYNEQFF. In DNA, the CDR3 is TGCAGTGCTAGAGACATGGAGACTAGCGGGGGGAGCTACAATGAGCAGTTCTTC. The gene calls are TRBV20-1 and TRBJ2-1; TRBD2 agrees at 13 bases. After removal of 0 bases from V and 3 bases from J, the junction contained 8 bases not matched to a gene. Germline V lookup: CDR1 DFQATT, CDR2 SNEGSKA (reference sequence). The CDR3 has 18 amino acids.

This clonotype was detected only a few times. The chain links TRBV5-1 to TRBJ2-3; tentatively, D is TRBD2 (6 bases). Germline V gives CDR1 SGHRS, CDR2 YFSETQ. V was clipped by 4 bases and J by 4 bases, with 13 bases between them. This CDR3 has 14 amino acids. The CDR3 DNA sequence: TGCGCCAGCAGCCCGTGGGACTTCGCAGATACGCAGTATTTT. Its protein is CASSPWDFADTQYF.